This T cell receptor (beta chain) emerged from a study of early T cells in non-severe SARS-CoV-2 infection (dated by TCRdb to the early 2020s). Turning to the overall study: Because TCR sequencing was done on bulk RNA from unsorted whole blood, the alpha and beta chains could not be paired.

Paper-wide results and their limitations: VDJdb matching was skewed toward anti-spike CD8 responses and likely underestimated virus-specific expansions, missing private and CD4 specificities.

A case-control design nested within a healthcare worker cohort in London, UK, was used, with weekly nasopharyngeal swab PCR tests and blood sampling performed. Healthcare workers were recruited between 23 and 31 March 2020, during the week of the UK lockdown, and were followed weekly for up to roughly 15 weeks. This clonotype appeared many times. The antigen this receptor binds is unknown. Per-base quality was not reported, and no clone a single base away is much larger than it. The CDR3 runs 13 amino acids, cysteine and phenylalanine included. Kept here is only the CDR3 DNA, which spans 39 bases and is read in frame from base 1. The junction carries 14 bases between V and J, which are trimmed by 3 bases and 5 bases respectively. For CDR1 and CDR2, the germline V gene (reference sequence) lists DFQATT and SNEGSKA. Library method: 5' RACE. This sample was sequenced with a NextSeq 500. In the TCR library protocol, unique molecular identifiers were attached to individual cDNA molecules to correct for PCR bias and sequencing error. Both TCR alpha and beta chains were sequenced, and tight co-correlation was observed between alpha and beta sequence abundances in each sample. On the study's bioinformatics: V gene, J gene and CDR3 annotation of TCR sequences was performed with Decombinator V4. Expanded TCRs were defined as changing significantly between any two time points under a Poisson model with p below 0.0001. Abundances of TCRs were expressed as counts per million after normalisation to the total number of TCRs sequenced in each sample. MAIT TCRs were defined by TRAV1-2 paired with TRAJ12, TRAJ20 or TRAJ33, and iNKT TCRs by TRAV10 paired with TRAJ18. VDJdb, accessed 1 November 2021, was searched for CMV, EBV and SARS-CoV-2 annotated TCRs, excluding TCRs annotated for multiple antigens. TCRdb reprocessing: public reads trimmed at Q25 with fastp, clones called with MiXCR, in-frame beta chains kept. Each CDR3 protein gets just one entry, which takes the most common genes and DNA from the rows behind it. The V and J calls were determined by TCRdb, not by the authors. This sample holds fewer than 90,000 distinct CDR3 sequences; more than 13% were observed only once. Approximately 11% of the sample lies in the top ten.

The chain links TRBV20-1 with TRBJ2-7; the D segment might be TRBD1 or TRBD2, since each matches 6 bases. This TCR was sampled from an adult who was a healthcare worker with PCR-confirmed SARS-CoV-2 infection or an uninfected control (not recorded which). The sample was whole blood. The DNA sequence is TGCAGTGCTAGTCCCCAGGGGAGGAACGAGCAGTACTTC. Its protein reads: CSASPQGRNEQYF.